In its sample, the clone carrying this TCR beta chain was seen a few times. The data stem from a study of cytomegalovirus exposure and HLA in healthy donors. Germline-derived CDR1 and CDR2 are LNHDA and SQIVND (reference sequence). The trim removed 5 bases at V and 8 bases at J, leaving 18 bases unmatched. The CDR3 length is 17 residues. With 60 Vbeta and 13 Jbeta primers, the PCR was carried out. Some clones are missing from TCRdb's copy, which holds only in-frame ones; the method was immunoSEQ multiplex PCR. The table lists 150,000 to 200,000 clones, roughly 79% of them singletons. V and J are TRBV19 and TRBJ2-1, with 7 bases identical to TRBD2. This TCR was sampled from a man in his thirties or forties in good health and CMV-seronegative. The source material was PBMCs. The CDR3, as DNA: TGTGCCAGTAGTGATCCAGGCGGACTAGGTACGTTGGATGAGCAGTTCTTC. It specifies CASSDPGGLGTLDEQFF.